Included here is one T cell receptor (beta chain) sequence, with context. The data were produced by immunoSEQ multiplex PCR, yet TCRdb's version contains in-frame clones alone and is incomplete. The data contain 95,000 to 100,000 clones, just over 85% of them seen just once; the ten biggest clones take up around 1.5%. This sample was taken from a study of T cell responses to AZD1222 COVID-19 vaccine. The germline gives CDR1 LNHDA, CDR2 SQIVND (reference sequence). This CDR3 is 16 amino acids long. Trimming removed 2 bases at V and 0 bases at J, with 13 bases between. This sample comprised peripheral blood, obtained on day 0 of AZD1222 vaccination. This sequence was found in an adult in good health. V and J are TRBV19 and TRBJ1-2; D may be TRBD1 (6 bases). The CDR3 DNA sequence: TGTGCCAGTAGTATAATGTCGGGGGCGTCTAACTATGGCTACACCTTC. It yields the protein CASSIMSGASNYGYTF. Complete variable domain (other parts from reference TRBV19 and TRBJ1-2): DGGITQSPKYLFRKEGQNVTLSCEQNLNHDAMYWYRQDPGQGLRLIYYSQIVNDFQKGDIAEGYSVSREKKESFPLTVTSAQKNPTAFYLCASSIMSGASNYGYTFGSGTRLTVV.